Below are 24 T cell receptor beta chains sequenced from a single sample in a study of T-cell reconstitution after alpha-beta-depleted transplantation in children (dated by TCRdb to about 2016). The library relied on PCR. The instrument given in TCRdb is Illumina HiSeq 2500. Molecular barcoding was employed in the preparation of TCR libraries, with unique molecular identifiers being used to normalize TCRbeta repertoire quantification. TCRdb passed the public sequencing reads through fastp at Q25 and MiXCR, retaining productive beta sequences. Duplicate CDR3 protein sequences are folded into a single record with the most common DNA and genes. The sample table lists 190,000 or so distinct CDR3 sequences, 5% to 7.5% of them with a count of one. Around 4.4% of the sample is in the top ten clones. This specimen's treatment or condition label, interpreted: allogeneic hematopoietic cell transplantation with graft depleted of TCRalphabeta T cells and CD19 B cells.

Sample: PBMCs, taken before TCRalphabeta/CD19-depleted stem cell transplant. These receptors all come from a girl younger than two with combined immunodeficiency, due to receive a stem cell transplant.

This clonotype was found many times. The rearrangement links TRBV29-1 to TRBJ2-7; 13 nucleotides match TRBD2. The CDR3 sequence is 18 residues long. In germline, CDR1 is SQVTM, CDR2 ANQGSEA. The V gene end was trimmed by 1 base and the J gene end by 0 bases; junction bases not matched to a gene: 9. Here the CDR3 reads CSVEGLQTSGGSSYEQYF. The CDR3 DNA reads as TGCAGCGTTGAAGGTCTCCAGACTAGCGGGGGGTCCTCCTACGAGCAGTACTTC.

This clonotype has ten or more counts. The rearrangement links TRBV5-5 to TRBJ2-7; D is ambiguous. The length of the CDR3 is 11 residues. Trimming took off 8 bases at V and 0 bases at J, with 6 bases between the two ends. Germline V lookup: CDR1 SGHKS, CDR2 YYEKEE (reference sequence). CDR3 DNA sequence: TGTGCCAGTATCAGCTCCTACGAGCAGTACTTC. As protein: CASISSYEQYF. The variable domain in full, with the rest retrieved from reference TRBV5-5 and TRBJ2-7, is DAGVTQSPTHLIKTRGQQVTLRCSPISGHKSVSWYQQVLGQGPQFIFQYYEKEERGRGNFPDRFSARQFPNYSSELNVNALLLGDSALYLCASISSYEQYFGPGTRLTVT.

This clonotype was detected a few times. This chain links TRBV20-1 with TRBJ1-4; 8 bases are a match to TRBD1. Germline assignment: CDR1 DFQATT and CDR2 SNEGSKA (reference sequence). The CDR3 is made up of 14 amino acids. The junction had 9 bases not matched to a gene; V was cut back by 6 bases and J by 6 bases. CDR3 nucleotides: TGCAGTGCGCAAGACCCAGGGGGCTATGAAAAACTGTTTTTT. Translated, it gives CSAQDPGGYEKLFF.

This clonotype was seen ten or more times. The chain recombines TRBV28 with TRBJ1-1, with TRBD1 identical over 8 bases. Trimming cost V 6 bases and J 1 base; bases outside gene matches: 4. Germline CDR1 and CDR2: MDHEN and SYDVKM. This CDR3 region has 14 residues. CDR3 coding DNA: TGTGCCAGCAGCCCTGACAGGGGGAACACTGAAGCTTTCTTT. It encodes CASSPDRGNTEAFF.

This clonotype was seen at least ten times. The DNA of the CDR3 is TGCAGCGCACGACTAGCGGGAGGGCCGTGGGAGACCCAGTACTTC. Amino acids: CSARLAGGPWETQYF. This rearrangement joins TRBV29-1 to TRBJ2-5; 14 positions agree with TRBD2. The CDR3 runs to 15 residues. The V gene's germline CDR1 is SQVTM and CDR2 ANQGSEA. V lost 7 bases and J lost 5; bases outside the gene matches: 9.

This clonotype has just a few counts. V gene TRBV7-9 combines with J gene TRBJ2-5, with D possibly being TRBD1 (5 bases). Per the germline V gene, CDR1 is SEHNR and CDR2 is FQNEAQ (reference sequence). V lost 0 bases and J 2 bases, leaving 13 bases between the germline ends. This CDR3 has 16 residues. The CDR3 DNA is TGTGCCAGCAGCTTAGCGGGCAGGGCCGGGCAAGAGACCCAGTACTTC. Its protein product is CASSLAGRAGQETQYF.

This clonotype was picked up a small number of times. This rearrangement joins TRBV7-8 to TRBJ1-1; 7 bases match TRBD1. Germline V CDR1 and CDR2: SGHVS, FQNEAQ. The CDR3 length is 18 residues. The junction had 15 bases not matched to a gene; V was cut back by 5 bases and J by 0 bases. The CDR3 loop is CASSRFPRGQTMNTEAFF. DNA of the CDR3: TGTGCCAGCAGCCGCTTTCCGCGGGGACAGACAATGAACACTGAAGCTTTCTTT.

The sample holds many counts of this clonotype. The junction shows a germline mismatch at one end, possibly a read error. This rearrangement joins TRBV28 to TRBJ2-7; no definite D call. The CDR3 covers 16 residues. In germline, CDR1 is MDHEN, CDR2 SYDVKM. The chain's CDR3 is CASTLNRRIGSYEQYF. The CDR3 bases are TGTGCCAGCACTTTAAATCGGCGGATAGGCTCCTACGAGCAGTACTTC. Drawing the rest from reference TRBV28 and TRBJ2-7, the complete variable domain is DVKVTQSSRYLVKRTGEKVFLECVQDMDHENMFWYRQDPGLGLRLIYFSYDVKMKEKGDIPEGYSVSREKKERFSLILESASTNQTSMYLCASTLNRRIGSYEQYFGPGTRLTVT.

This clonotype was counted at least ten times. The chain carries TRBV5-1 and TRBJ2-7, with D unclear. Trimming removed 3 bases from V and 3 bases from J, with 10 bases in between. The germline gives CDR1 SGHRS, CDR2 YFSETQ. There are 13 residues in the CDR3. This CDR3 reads CASSSDPDYEQYF. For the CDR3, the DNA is TGCGCCAGCAGCTCCGACCCCGACTACGAGCAGTACTTC. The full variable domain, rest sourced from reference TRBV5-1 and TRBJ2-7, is KAGVTQTPRYLIKTRGQQVTLSCSPISGHRSVSWYQQTPGQGLQFLFEYFSETQRNKGNFPGRFSGRQFSNSRSEMNVSTLELGDSALYLCASSSDPDYEQYFGPGTRLTVT.

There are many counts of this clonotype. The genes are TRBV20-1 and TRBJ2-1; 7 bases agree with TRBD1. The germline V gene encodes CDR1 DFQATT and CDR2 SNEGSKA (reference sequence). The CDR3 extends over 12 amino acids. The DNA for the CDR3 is TGCAGCCCCGGGACAGAATACAATGAGCAGTTCTTC. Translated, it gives CSPGTEYNEQFF.

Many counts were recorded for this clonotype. The CDR3 sequence is CASSPWESLNNEQFF. Written as DNA, the CDR3 is TGTGCCAGCAGCCCCTGGGAGAGTTTAAACAATGAGCAGTTCTTC. The chain couples TRBV7-3 to TRBJ2-1, with a possible D match to TRBD2 (5 bases). The CDR3 has 15 residues. Trimming left V 5 bases short and J 5 bases short, with 16 bases between. CDR1 SGHTA and CDR2 FQGTGA come from the germline V gene.

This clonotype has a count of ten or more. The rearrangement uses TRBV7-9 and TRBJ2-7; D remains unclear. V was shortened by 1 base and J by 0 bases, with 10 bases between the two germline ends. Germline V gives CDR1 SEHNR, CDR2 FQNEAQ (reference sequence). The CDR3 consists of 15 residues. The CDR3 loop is CASSLGLQSSYEQYF. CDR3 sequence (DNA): TGTGCCAGCAGCTTAGGGCTACAGAGCTCCTACGAGCAGTACTTC.

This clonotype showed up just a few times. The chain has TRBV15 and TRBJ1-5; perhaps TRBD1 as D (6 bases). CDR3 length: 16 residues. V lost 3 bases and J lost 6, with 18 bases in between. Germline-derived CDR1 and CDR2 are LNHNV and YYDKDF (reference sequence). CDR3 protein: CATSSFQGMGGQPQHF. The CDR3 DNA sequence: TGTGCCACCAGCAGCTTCCAGGGGATGGGTGGTCAGCCCCAGCATTTT.

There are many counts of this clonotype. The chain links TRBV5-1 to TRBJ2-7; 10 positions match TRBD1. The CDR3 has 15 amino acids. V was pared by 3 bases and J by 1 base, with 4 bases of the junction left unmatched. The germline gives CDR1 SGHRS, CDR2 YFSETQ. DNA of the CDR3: TGCGCCAGCAGCTGGGGGACAGGGGAGTCCTACGAGCAGTACTTC. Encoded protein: CASSWGTGESYEQYF.

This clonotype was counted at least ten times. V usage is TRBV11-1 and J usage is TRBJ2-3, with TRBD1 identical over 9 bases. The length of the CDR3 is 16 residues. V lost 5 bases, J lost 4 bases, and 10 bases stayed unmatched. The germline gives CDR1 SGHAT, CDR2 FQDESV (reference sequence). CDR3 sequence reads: CASSPNRGLGADTQYF. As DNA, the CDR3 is TGTGCCAGCAGCCCCAACAGGGGGCTGGGGGCAGATACGCAGTATTTT.

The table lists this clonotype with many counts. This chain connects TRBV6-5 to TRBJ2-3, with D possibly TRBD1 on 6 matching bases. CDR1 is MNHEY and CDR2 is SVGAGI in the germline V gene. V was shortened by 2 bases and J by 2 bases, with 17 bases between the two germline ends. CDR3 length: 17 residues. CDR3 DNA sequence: TGTGCCAGCAGTTACGGACAGCCGTTCCCCCCCACAGATACGCAGTATTTT. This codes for CASSYGQPFPPTDTQYF.

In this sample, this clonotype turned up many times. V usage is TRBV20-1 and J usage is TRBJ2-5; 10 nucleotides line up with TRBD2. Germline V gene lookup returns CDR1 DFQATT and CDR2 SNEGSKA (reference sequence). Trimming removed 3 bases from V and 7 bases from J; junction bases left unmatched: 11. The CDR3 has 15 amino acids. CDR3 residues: CSASPSSGRSVTQYF. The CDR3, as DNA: TGCAGTGCTAGTCCCTCTAGCGGGAGATCCGTGACCCAGTACTTC.

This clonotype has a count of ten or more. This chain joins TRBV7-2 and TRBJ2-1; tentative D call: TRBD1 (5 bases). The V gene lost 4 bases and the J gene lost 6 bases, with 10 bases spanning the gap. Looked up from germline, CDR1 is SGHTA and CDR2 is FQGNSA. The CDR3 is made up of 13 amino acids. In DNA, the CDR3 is TGTGCCAGCAGCTCTCGACAGCTCAATGAGCAGTTCTTC. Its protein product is CASSSRQLNEQFF. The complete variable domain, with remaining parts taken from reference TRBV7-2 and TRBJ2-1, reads GAGVSQSPSNKVTEKGKDVELRCDPISGHTALYWYRQSLGQGLEFLIYFQGNSAPDKSGLPSDRFSAERTGGSVSTLTIQRTQQEDSAVYLCASSSRQLNEQFFGPGTRLTVL.

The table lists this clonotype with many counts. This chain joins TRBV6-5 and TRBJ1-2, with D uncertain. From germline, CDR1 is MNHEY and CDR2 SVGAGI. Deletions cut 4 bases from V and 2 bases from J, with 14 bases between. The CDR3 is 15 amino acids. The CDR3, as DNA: TGTGCCAGCAGTTCTTACGTAGGCAAAAACTATGGCTACACCTTC. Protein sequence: CASSSYVGKNYGYTF.

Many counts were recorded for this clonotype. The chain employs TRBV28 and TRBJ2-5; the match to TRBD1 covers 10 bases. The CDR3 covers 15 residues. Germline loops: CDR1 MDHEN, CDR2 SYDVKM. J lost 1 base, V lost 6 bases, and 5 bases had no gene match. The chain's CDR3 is CASSPGQGVQETQYF. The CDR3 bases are TGTGCCAGCAGCCCCGGACAGGGGGTCCAAGAGACCCAGTACTTC.

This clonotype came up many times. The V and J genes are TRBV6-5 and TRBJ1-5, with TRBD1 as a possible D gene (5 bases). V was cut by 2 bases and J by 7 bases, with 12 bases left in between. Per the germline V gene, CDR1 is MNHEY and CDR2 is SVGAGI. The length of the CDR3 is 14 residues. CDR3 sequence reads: CASSYPGRDQPQHF. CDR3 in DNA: TGTGCCAGCAGTTACCCGGGTCGGGACCAGCCCCAGCATTTT.

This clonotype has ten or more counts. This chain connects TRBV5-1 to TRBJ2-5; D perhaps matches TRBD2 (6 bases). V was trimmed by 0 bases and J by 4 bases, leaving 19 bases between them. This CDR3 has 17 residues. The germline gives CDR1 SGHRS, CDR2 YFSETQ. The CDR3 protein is CASSLELGLPEGETQYF. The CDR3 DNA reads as TGCGCCAGCAGCTTGGAGCTTGGACTGCCGGAGGGAGAGACCCAGTACTTC.

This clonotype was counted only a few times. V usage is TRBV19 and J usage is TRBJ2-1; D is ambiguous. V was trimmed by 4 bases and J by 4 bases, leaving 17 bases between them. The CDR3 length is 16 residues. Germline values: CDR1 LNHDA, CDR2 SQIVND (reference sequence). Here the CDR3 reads CASSSAQVAIYNEQFF. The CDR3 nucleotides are TGTGCCAGTAGTAGCGCGCAGGTTGCCATTTACAATGAGCAGTTCTTC. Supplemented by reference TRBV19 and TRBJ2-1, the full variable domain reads DGGITQSPKYLFRKEGQNVTLSCEQNLNHDAMYWYRQDPGQGLRLIYYSQIVNDFQKGDIAEGYSVSREKKESFPLTVTSAQKNPTAFYLCASSSAQVAIYNEQFFGPGTRLTVL.

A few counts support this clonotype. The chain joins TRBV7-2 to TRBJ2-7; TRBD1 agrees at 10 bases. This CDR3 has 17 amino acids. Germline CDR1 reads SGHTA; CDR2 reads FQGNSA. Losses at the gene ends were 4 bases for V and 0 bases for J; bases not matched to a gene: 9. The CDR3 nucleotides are TGTGCCAGCAGCTCGCACCCGGGACAGGGGATCTCCTACGAGCAGTACTTC. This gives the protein CASSSHPGQGISYEQYF.